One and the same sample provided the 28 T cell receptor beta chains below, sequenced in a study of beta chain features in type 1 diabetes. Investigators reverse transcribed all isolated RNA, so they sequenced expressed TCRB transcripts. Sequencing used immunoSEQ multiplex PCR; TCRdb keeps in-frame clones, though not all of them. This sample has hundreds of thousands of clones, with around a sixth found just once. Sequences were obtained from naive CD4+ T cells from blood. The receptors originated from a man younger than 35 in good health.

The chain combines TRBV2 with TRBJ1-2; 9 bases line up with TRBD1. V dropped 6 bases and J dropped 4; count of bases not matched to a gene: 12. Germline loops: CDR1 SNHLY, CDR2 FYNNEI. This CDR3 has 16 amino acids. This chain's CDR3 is CASSPGQGKVGYGYTF. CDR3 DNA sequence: TGTGCCAGCAGCCCTGGACAGGGGAAAGTTGGCTATGGCTACACCTTC.

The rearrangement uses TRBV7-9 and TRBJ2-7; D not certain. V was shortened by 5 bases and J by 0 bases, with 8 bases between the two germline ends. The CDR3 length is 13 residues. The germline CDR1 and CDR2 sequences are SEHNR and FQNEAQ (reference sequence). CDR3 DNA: TGTGCCAGCAGCGCACGACCCTCCTACGAGCAGTACTTC. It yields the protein CASSARPSYEQYF.

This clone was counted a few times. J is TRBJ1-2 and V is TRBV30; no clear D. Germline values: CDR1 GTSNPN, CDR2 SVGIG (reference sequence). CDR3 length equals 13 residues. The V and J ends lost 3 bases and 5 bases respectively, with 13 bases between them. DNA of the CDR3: TGTGCCTGGAGCCCCGGGGTGAATTATGGCTACACCTTC. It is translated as CAWSPGVNYGYTF.

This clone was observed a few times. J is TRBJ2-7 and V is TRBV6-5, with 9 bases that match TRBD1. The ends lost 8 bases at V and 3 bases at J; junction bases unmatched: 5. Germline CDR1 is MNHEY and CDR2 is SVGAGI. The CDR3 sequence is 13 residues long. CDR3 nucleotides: TGTGCCAGCGGCCGGGACAGGGTCTACGAGCAGTACTTC. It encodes CASGRDRVYEQYF.

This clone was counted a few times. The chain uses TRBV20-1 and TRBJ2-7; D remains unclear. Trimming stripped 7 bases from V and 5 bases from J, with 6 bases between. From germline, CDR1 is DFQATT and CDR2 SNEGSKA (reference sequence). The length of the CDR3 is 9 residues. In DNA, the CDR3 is TGCAGTGGTCCAGACGAGCAGTACTTC. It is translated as CSGPDEQYF.

The CDR3 coding sequence is TGCAGCGTCCGGGCCGGGGGAGAGACCCAGTACTTC. It specifies CSVRAGGETQYF. The rearrangement joins TRBV29-1 to TRBJ2-5, with D perhaps matching TRBD2 (6 bases). Germline values: CDR1 SQVTM, CDR2 ANQGSEA. The V end was cut by 6 bases, the J end by 4 bases, with 12 bases between. The CDR3 has 12 amino acids. Drawing the rest from reference TRBV29-1 and TRBJ2-5, the complete variable domain is SAVISQKPSRDICQRGTSLTIQCQVDSQVTMMFWYRQQPGQSLTLIATANQGSEATYESGFVIDKFPISRPNLTFSTLTVSNMSPEDSSIYLCSVRAGGETQYFGPGTRLLVL.

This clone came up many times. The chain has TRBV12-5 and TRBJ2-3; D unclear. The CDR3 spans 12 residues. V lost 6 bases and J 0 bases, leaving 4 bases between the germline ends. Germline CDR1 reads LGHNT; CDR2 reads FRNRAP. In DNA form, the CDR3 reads TGTGCTAGTGGGGTTAGCACAGATACGCAGTATTTT. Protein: CASGVSTDTQYF.

The CDR3 DNA follows: TGTGCCAGCAGCTTAGGGGACCGGGCCCGTAGGGATACGCAGTATTTT. Protein: CASSLGDRARRDTQYF. The J gene is TRBJ2-3, the V gene TRBV11-3, with D perhaps given as TRBD1 or TRBD2 (5 bases each). The CDR3 has 16 residues. V lost 1 base, J lost 6 bases, and 17 bases lay in between. The germline CDR1 and CDR2 sequences are SGHNT and YENEEA.

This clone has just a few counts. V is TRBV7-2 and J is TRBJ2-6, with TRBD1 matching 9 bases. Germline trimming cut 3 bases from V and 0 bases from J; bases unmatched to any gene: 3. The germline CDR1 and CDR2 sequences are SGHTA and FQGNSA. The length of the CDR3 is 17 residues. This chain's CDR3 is CASSLRTGVSGANVLTF. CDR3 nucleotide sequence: TGTGCCAGCAGCTTGAGGACAGGGGTCTCTGGGGCCAACGTCCTGACTTTC.

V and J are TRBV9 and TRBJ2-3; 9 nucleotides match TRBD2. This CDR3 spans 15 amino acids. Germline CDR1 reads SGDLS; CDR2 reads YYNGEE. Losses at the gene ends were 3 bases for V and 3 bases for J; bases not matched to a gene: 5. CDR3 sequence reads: CASSGPSGVTDTQYF. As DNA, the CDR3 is TGTGCCAGCAGCGGCCCTAGCGGGGTTACAGATACGCAGTATTTT.

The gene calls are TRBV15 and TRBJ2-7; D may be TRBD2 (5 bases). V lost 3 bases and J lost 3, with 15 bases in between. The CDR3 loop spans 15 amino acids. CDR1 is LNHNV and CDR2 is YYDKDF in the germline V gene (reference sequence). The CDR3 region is CATSRALDQYYEQYF. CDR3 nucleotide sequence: TGTGCCACCAGCAGGGCACTAGACCAGTACTACGAGCAGTACTTC.

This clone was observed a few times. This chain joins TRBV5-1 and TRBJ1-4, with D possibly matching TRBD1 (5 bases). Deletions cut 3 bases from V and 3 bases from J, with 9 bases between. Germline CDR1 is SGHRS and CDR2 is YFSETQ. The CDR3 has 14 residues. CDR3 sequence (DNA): TGCGCCAGCAGCTGGGAGGGGTCTAATGAAAAACTGTTTTTT. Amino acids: CASSWEGSNEKLFF. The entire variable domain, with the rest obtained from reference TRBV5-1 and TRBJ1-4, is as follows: KAGVTQTPRYLIKTRGQQVTLSCSPISGHRSVSWYQQTPGQGLQFLFEYFSETQRNKGNFPGRFSGRQFSNSRSEMNVSTLELGDSALYLCASSWEGSNEKLFFGSGTQLSVL.

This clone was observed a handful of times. CDR3 amino acids: CASRPFGTITDTQYF. The CDR3 bases are TGTGCCAGCAGACCATTCGGGACTATAACAGATACGCAGTATTTT. J is TRBJ2-3 and V is TRBV7-2, with 7 bases identical to TRBD2. The CDR3 totals 15 residues. The germline gives CDR1 SGHTA, CDR2 FQGNSA. J gave up 3 bases and V 6 bases, and 9 bases lay outside the gene matches.

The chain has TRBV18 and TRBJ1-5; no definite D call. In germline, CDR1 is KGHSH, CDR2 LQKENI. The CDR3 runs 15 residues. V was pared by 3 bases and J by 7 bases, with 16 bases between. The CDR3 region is CASSPDQGRRQPQHF. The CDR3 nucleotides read TGTGCCAGCTCACCCGACCAAGGGAGGAGGCAGCCCCAGCATTTT.

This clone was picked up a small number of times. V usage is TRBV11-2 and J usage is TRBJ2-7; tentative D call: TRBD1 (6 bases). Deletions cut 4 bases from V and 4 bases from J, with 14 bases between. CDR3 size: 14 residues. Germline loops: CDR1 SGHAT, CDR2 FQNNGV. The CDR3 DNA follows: TGTGCCAGCAGCTCGGTACAGGGTTTGTACGAGCAGTACTTC. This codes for CASSSVQGLYEQYF.

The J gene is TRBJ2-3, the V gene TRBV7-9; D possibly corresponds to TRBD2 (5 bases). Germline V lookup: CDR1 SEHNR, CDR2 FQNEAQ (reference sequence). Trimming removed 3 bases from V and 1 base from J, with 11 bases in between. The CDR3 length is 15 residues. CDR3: CASSFQGGGTDTQYF. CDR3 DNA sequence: TGTGCCAGCAGCTTCCAAGGAGGAGGCACAGATACGCAGTATTTT.

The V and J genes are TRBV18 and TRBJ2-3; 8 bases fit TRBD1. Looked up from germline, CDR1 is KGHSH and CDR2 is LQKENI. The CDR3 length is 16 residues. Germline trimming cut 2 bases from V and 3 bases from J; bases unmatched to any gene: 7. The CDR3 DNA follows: TGTGCCAGCTCACCAGTTGCAGGGGGCCGAACAGATACGCAGTATTTT. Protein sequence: CASSPVAGGRTDTQYF.

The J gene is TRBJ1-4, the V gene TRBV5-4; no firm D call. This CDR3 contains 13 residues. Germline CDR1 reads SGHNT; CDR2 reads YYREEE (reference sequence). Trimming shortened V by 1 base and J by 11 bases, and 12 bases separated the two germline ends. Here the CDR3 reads CASSLPALGKLFF. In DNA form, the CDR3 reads TGTGCCAGCAGCTTGCCTGCCCTGGGGAAACTGTTTTTT.

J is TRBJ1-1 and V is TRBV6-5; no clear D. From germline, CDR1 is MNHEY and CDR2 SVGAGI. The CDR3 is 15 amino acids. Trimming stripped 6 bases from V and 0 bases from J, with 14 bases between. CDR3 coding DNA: TGTGCCAGCAGATTCCCCGGGAGCCTGAACACTGAAGCTTTCTTT. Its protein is CASRFPGSLNTEAFF.

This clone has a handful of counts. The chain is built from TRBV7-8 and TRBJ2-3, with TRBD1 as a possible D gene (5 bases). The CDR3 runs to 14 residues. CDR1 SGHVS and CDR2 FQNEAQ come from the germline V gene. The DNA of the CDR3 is TGTGCTTGGGGCGAGCAGCCGAGCACAGATACGCAGTATTTT. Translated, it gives CAWGEQPSTDTQYF.

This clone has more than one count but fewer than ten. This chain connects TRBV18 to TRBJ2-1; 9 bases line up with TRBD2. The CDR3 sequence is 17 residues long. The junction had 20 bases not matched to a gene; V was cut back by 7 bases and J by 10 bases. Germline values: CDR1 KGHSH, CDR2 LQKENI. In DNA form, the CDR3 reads TGTGCCAGCTTTACCAATCCTAGCGGGGCCTCTTTCCTGGAGCAGTTCTTC. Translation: CASFTNPSGASFLEQFF.

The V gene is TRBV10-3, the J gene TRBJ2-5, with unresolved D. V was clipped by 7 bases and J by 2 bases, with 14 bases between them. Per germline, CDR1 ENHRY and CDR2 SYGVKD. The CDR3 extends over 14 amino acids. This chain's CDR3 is CAITATAGQETQYF. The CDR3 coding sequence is TGTGCCATCACCGCCACGGCTGGTCAAGAGACCCAGTACTTC.

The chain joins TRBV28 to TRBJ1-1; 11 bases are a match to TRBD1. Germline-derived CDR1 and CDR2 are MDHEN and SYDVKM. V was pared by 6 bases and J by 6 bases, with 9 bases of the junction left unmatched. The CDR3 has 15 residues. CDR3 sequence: CASSLSRGQGAEAFF. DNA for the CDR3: TGTGCCAGCAGCCTAAGTAGGGGACAGGGGGCTGAAGCTTTCTTT.

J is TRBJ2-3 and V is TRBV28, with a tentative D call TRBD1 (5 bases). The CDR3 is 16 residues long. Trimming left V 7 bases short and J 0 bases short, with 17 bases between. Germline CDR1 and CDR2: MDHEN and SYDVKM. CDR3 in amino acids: CASTPLQTASTDTQYF. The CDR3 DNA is TGTGCCAGCACCCCCCTCCAGACAGCTAGCACAGATACGCAGTATTTT.

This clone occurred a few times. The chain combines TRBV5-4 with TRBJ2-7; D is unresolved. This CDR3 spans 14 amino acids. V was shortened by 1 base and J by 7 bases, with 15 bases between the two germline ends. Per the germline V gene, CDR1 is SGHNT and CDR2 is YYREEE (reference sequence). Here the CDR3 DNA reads TGTGCCAGCAGCTTGAGAGTCCAGCCCGGGGAGCAGTACTTC. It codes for CASSLRVQPGEQYF.

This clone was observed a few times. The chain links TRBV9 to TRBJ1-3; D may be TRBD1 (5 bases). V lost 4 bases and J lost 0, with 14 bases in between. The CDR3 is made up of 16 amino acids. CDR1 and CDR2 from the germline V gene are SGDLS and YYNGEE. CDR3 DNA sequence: TGTGCCAGCAGCCCCGGGGGAACCACCTCTGGAAACACCATATATTTT. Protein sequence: CASSPGGTTSGNTIYF.

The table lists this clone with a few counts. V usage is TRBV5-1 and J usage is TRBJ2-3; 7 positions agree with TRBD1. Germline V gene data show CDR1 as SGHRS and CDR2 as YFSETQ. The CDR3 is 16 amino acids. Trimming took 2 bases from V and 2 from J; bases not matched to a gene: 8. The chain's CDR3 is CASSLLTGLATDTQYF. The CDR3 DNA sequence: TGCGCCAGCAGCTTATTGACAGGGCTCGCCACAGATACGCAGTATTTT. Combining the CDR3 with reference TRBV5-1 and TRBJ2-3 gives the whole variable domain KAGVTQTPRYLIKTRGQQVTLSCSPISGHRSVSWYQQTPGQGLQFLFEYFSETQRNKGNFPGRFSGRQFSNSRSEMNVSTLELGDSALYLCASSLLTGLATDTQYFGPGTRLTVL.

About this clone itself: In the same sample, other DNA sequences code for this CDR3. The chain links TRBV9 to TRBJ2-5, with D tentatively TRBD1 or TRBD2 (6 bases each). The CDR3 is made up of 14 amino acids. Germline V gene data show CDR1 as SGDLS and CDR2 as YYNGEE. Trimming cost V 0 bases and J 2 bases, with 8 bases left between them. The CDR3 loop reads CASSVEGGQETQYF. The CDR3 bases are TGTGCCAGCAGCGTAGAGGGGGGTCAAGAGACCCAGTACTTC.